This T cell receptor (beta chain) was profiled in a study of Tregs in tolerant kidney transplant recipients. The study, taken as a whole, reports: Changing PCR primers prevented nucleotide comparison between some patients' samples. Tregs expanded with activated donor B cells seemed most donor-specific.

CDR3 length: 16 amino acids. Germline-derived CDR1 and CDR2 are SGHAT and FQNNGV. With V trimmed by 2 bases and J by 1 base, 2 bases remained unmatched. A note on this clone: Antigen unknown.

Sequencing used immunoSEQ multiplex PCR; TCRdb keeps in-frame clones, though not all of them. The sample includes about 110,000 clones, 90% of them seen just once. Unstimulated Tregs (CD4+CD25+CD127-) and CD4+CD25- non-Tregs were sorted from PBMCs. The chain couples TRBV11-2 to TRBJ2-2; 9 bases fit TRBD2. The sample in question was CD4+ T cells from blood, obtained before the transplant. This clonotype was obtained from a human donor who received a combined kidney and bone marrow transplant. The CDR3 nucleotides are TGTGCCAGCAGCTTACTAGCGGGGAGGAACACCGGGGAGCTGTTTTTT. Translation: CASSLLAGRNTGELFF.